This TCR beta chain was recovered during a study of blood T cell repertoires in COVID-19. Study-level information: Specimens from acute and convalescent COVID-19 originated in the United States, Italy and Spain. In each case, the material was cDNA or gDNA derived from T cells, B-cell-depleted T cells, or PBMCs.

Per the germline V gene, CDR1 is SGHAT and CDR2 is FQNNGV. V was cut by 1 base and J by 6 bases, with 9 bases left in between. This CDR3 spans 14 amino acids. The method was immunoSEQ multiplex PCR; TCRdb's version includes in-frame clones alone and lacks a portion of them. The sample consists of fewer than 300,000 clones, roughly nine tenths of them appearing once. The clonotype originates from a woman aged 30 to 39 with COVID-19, enrolled during active disease. This chain joins TRBV11-2 and TRBJ2-2; TRBD2 might be the D (6 bases). What was sequenced was peripheral blood. The CDR3 DNA follows: TGTGCCAGCAGCTTAGCGGGAGAGTCCGGGGAGCTGTTTTTT. Protein: CASSLAGESGELFF. The full variable domain, with the rest looked up from reference TRBV11-2 and TRBJ2-2, is EAGVAQSPRYKIIEKRQSVAFWCNPISGHATLYWYQQILGQGPKLLIQFQNNGVVDDSQLPKDRFSAERLKGVDSTLKIQPAKLEDSAVYLCASSLAGESGELFFGEGSRLTVL.